This TCR beta chain was found in a study of cytomegalovirus exposure and HLA in healthy donors. The CDR3 has 17 residues. Germline-derived CDR1 and CDR2 are SGDLS and YYNGEE. After removal of 1 base from V and 0 bases from J, the junction contained 10 bases not matched to a gene. Researchers ran the PCR with 60 Vbeta and 13 Jbeta primers. TCRdb keeps only in-frame clones here, not all; method: immunoSEQ multiplex PCR. The table includes around 200,000 clones, 75% to 85% detected once. This clone occurred once. The TCR was taken from a girl aged 2-10 years in good health and CMV-seropositive. V gene TRBV9 combines with J gene TRBJ2-7, with TRBD1 matching over 7 bases. Sequences were obtained from PBMCs. The CDR3 sequence is CASSVTTGTVNSYEQYF. The CDR3 DNA is TGTGCCAGCAGCGTAACCACCGGGACAGTGAACTCCTACGAGCAGTACTTC.